This T cell receptor (beta chain) was recorded in a study of blood T cell repertoires in COVID-19. Profiled with immunoSEQ multiplex PCR; TCRdb holds only in-frame clones, not every one. The data contain around 200,000 clones, 65% to 85% of them seen just once; the ten biggest clones take up less than 11%. This CDR3 comprises 9 residues. Trimming at V came to 8 bases and at J to 12 bases, leaving 4 bases not matched to a gene. Germline CDR1 is DFQATT and CDR2 is SNEGSKA (reference sequence). The clonotype comes from a woman of 80 years or more with acute or convalescent COVID-19. Sequencing input: peripheral blood. The gene calls are TRBV20-1 and TRBJ1-2; 9 nucleotides align to TRBD1. The CDR3 DNA sequence: TGCAGTACCGGACAGGGGAACACCTTC. It specifies CSTGQGNTF.